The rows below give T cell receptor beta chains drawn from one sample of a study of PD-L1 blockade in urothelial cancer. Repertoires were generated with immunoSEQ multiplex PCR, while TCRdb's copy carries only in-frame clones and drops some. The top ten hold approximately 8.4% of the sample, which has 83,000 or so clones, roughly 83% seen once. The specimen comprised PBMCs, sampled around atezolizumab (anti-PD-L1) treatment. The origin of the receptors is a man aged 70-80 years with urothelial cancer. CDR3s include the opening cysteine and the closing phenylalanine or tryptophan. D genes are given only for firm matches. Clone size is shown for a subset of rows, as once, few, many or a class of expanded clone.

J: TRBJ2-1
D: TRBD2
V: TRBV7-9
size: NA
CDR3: CASSPDSSGSWYNEQFF
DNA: TGTGCCAGCAGCCCCGACTCTAGCGGGAGTTGGTACAATGAGCAGTTCTTC

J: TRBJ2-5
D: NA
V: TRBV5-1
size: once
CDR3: CASSARGETQYF
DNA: TGCGCCAGCAGCGCGAGGGGGGAGACCCAGTACTTC

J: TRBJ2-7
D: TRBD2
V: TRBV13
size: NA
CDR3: CASSRRLAGNYEQYF
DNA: TGTGCCAGCAGCAGACGACTAGCGGGAAACTACGAGCAGTACTTC

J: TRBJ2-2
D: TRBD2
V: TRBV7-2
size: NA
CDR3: CASSPRGAGVGTGELFF
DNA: TGTGCCAGCAGCCCCCGGGGAGCGGGAGTAGGGACCGGGGAGCTGTTTTTT

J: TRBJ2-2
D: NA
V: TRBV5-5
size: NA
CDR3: CASSLSGQKTGELFF
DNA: TGTGCCAGCAGCTTGAGCGGACAGAAAACCGGGGAGCTGTTTTTT

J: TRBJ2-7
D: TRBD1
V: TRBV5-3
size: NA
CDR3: CARSFGDRGPPLPAYEQYF
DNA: TGTGCCAGAAGCTTCGGGGACAGGGGTCCTCCATTACCTGCCTACGAGCAGTACTTC

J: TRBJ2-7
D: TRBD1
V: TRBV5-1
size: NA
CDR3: CASSTQTGGYGEQYF
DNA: TGCGCCAGCAGCACACAGACAGGGGGTTATGGAGAGCAGTACTTC

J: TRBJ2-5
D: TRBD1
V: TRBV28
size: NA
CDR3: CASRGQGVRKTQYF
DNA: TGTGCCAGCCGGGGACAGGGGGTGAGAAAGACCCAGTACTTC

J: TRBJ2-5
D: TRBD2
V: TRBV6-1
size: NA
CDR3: CASSERGSGREETQYF
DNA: TGTGCCAGCAGTGAGCGGGGTAGCGGGAGGGAAGAGACCCAGTACTTC

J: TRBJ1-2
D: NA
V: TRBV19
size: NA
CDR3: CASSIDPDGSDRLKGYTF
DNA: TGTGCCAGTAGTATAGATCCGGATGGTTCCGACAGGCTTAAAGGCTACACCTTC

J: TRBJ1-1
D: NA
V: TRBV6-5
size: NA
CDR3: CASSSQGLGNTEAFF
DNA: TGTGCCAGCAGCTCCCAGGGTCTGGGGAACACTGAAGCTTTCTTT

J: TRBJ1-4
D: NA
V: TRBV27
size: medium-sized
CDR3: CASSPDGGEKLFF
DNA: TGTGCCAGCAGTCCTGACGGGGGTGAAAAACTGTTTTTT

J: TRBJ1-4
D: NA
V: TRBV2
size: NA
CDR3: CASSDGGANEELFF
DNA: TGTGCCAGCAGTGACGGGGGAGCTAATGAAGAACTGTTTTTT

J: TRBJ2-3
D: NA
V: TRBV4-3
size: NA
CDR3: CASSQRDTDTQYF
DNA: TGCGCCAGCAGCCAAAGAGACACAGATACGCAGTATTTT

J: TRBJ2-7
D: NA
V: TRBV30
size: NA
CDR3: CAWSGGEAYEQYF
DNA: TGTGCCTGGTCTGGCGGGGAAGCCTACGAGCAGTACTTC

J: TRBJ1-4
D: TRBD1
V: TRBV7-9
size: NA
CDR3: CASSATGTGAEKLFF
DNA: TGTGCCAGCAGCGCCACCGGGACAGGGGCCGAAAAACTGTTTTTT

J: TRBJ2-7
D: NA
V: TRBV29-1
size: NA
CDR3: CSVEGTAYEQYF
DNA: TGCAGCGTTGAAGGGACAGCCTACGAGCAGTACTTC

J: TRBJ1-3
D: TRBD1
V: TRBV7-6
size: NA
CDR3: CASSQTGTGNTIYF
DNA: TGTGCCAGCAGCCAGACAGGGACGGGAAACACCATATATTTT

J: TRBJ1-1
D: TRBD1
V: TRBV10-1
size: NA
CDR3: CASSVGQGKAFF
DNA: TGCGCCAGCAGTGTCGGACAGGGGAAAGCTTTCTTT

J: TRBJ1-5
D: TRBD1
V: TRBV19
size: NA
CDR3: CASSNRPGQGGGNQPQHF
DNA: TGTGCCAGTAGTAACCGGCCGGGACAGGGGGGAGGTAATCAGCCCCAGCATTTT

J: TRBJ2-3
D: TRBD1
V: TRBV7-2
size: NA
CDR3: CASGRTGGTDTQYF
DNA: TGTGCCAGCGGCAGGACAGGGGGCACAGATACGCAGTATTTT

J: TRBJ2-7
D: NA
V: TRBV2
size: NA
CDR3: CASYYPAGISRGSYEQYF
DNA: TGTGCCAGCTACTACCCCGCTGGAATTTCCAGAGGGTCGTACGAGCAGTACTTC

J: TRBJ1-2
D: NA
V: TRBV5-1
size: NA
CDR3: CASASGGYGYTF
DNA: TGCGCCAGCGCATCCGGGGGCTATGGCTACACCTTC

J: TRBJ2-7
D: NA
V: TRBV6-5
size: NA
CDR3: CASSWGQGYEQYF
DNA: TGTGCCAGCAGTTGGGGTCAGGGCTACGAGCAGTACTTC

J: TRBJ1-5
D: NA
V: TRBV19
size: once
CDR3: CASSRTRNSNQPQHF
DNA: TGTGCCAGTTCGAGGACAAGAAATAGCAATCAGCCCCAGCATTTT

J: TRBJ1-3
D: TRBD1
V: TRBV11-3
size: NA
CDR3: CASSFYRGAGNTIYF
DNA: TGTGCCAGCAGCTTCTACAGGGGAGCTGGAAACACCATATATTTT

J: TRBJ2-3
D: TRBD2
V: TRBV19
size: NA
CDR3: CASSIEGLAGGLTDTQYF
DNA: TGTGCCAGTAGTATAGAGGGACTAGCGGGAGGTCTCACAGATACGCAGTATTTT

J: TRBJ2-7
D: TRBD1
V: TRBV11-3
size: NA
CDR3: CASSPGNRGFEQYF
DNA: TGTGCCAGCAGCCCCGGAAACAGGGGATTCGAGCAGTACTTC

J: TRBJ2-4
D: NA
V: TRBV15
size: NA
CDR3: CATSRDLASPQNIQYF
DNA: TGTGCCACCAGCAGAGATCTGGCTAGCCCGCAAAACATTCAGTACTTC

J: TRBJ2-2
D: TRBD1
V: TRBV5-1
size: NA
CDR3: CASSPNGQGDDTGELFF
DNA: TGCGCCAGCAGCCCCAATGGACAGGGGGACGACACCGGGGAGCTGTTTTTT

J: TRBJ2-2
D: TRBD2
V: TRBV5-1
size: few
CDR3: CASSRTSGGTNTGELFF
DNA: TGCGCCAGCAGCCGTACTAGCGGGGGGACCAACACCGGGGAGCTGTTTTTT